This TCR beta chain was sequenced during a study of shared clonotypes between healthy human individuals. Sequenced by immunoSEQ multiplex PCR; TCRdb stores in-frame clones only, minus some. The table lists roughly 530,000 clones, 90% to 96% of them singletons, with 0.06% in the top ten. Regarding this clone: No antigen is known for it.

Findings and limits, study-wide: Roughly 5% of naive CD4 clonotypes were shared across four donors. Sample collection involved blood only; tissue repertoires are likely different. Rarefaction curves obtained for sorted subsets showed sequencing incomplete despite large depth.

The V gene's germline CDR1 is MDHEN and CDR2 SYDVKM. The CDR3 covers 13 residues. This chain joins TRBV28 and TRBJ2-5; the match to TRBD2 covers 7 bases. The J call could be wrong; TRBJ2-7 is a better fit for the DNA end. Sample: naive CD4+ T cells sorted from blood. Subset described: CD45RA+ positively selected. The source of this sequence is a woman between 25 and 40 years old in good health. CDR3 sequence reads: CASSPRENYEQYF. CDR3 in DNA: TGTGCCAGCAGTCCGCGGGAGAACTACGAGCAGTACTTC.